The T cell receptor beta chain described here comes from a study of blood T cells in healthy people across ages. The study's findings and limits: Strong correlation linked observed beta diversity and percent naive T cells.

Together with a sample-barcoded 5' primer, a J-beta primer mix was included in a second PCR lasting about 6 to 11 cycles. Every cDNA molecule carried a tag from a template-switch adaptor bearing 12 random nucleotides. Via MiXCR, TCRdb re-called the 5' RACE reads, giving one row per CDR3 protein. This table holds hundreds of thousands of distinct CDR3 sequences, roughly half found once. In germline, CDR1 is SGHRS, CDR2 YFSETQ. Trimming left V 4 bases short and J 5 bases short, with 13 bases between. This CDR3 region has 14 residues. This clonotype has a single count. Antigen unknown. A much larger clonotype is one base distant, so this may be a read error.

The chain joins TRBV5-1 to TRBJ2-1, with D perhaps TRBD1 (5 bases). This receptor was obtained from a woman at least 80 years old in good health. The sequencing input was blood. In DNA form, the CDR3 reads TGCGCCAGCAGCGTGGGGCAGTGGGACAATGAGCAGTTCTTC. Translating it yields CASSVGQWDNEQFF.